The 24 T cell receptor beta chains below were found in one sample sequenced in a study of T cell responses to AZD1222 COVID-19 vaccine. The method was immunoSEQ multiplex PCR; TCRdb's version includes in-frame clones alone and lacks a portion of them. This table has 150,000 or so clones, roughly 89% appearing once. The starting material was peripheral blood, obtained on day 0 of AZD1222 vaccination. The receptors come from an adult in good health.

V gene TRBV6-6 combines with J gene TRBJ1-4; D is possibly TRBD1 (5 bases). Trimming took 2 bases from V and 4 from J, leaving 11 bases between them. This CDR3 region has 15 residues. Germline lookup yields CDR1 MNHNY and CDR2 SVGAGI (reference sequence). The CDR3 sequence is CASSYAGPLNEKLFF. The CDR3 nucleotides are TGTGCCAGCAGTTACGCGGGGCCCCTTAATGAAAAACTGTTTTTT.

This clone was seen a few times. This chain links TRBV3-1 (or the pseudogene TRBV3-2) with TRBJ1-3; D not resolved. V was trimmed by 0 bases and J by 7 bases, leaving 19 bases between them. The CDR3 runs to 17 residues. Germline values: CDR1 LGHDT, CDR2 YNNKEL (reference sequence). CDR3 residues: CASSQDSQSSPGNTIYF. The CDR3 bases are TGTGCCAGCAGCCAAGATTCGCAGTCCTCCCCGGGGAACACCATATATTTT.

The genes are TRBV18 and TRBJ1-4; D not resolved. Germline V gene sequence: CDR1 KGHSH, CDR2 LQKENI. The CDR3 is 15 amino acids. The germline V and J ends were trimmed by 3 bases and 5 bases, with 13 bases remaining between them. The CDR3 loop is CASSPGRPGNEKLFF. In DNA, the CDR3 is TGTGCCAGCTCACCTGGACGGCCTGGGAATGAAAAACTGTTTTTT.

V is TRBV5-6 and J is TRBJ1-6; 9 bases match TRBD1. The germline V gene has CDR1 SGHDT and CDR2 YYEEEE. CDR3 length equals 15 residues. V shed 2 bases and J 9 bases; nucleotides not matched to a gene: 6. CDR3 in amino acids: CASSFRDRESSPLHF. In DNA, the CDR3 is TGTGCCAGCAGCTTTCGGGACAGGGAGAGTTCACCCCTCCACTTT.

This clone was detected only once. The chain links TRBV6-1 to TRBJ1-1; 7 nucleotides agree with TRBD1. This CDR3 is built from 15 residues. The V gene's germline CDR1 is MNHNS and CDR2 SASEGT. The junction had 5 bases not matched to a gene; V was cut back by 1 base and J by 3 bases. The CDR3 loop reads CASSEVAGGYTEAFF. The CDR3 coding sequence is TGTGCCAGCAGTGAAGTCGCAGGGGGATACACTGAAGCTTTCTTT.

This sequence joins TRBV5-1 and TRBJ1-2; D might be TRBD1 (5 bases). CDR1 SGHRS and CDR2 YFSETQ come from the germline V gene. This CDR3 is 13 amino acids long. Trimming removed 4 bases from V and 7 bases from J, with 14 bases in between. The CDR3 nucleotides read TGCGCCAGCAGCCGGGGCGACCCTGGTGGCTACACCTTC. Translating gives CASSRGDPGGYTF.

The V gene is TRBV29-1, the J gene TRBJ2-7, with D possibly matching TRBD1 (6 bases). Between the trimmed V and J ends, which lost 1 base and 7 bases, there was a span of 14 bases. There are 13 residues in the CDR3. Germline CDR1 reads SQVTM; CDR2 reads ANQGSEA. CDR3: CSVEARIGGEQYF. In DNA, the CDR3 is TGCAGCGTTGAAGCCAGGATAGGGGGTGAGCAGTACTTC.

The chain uses TRBV3-1 (or the pseudogene TRBV3-2) and TRBJ1-5; D is unclear. Germline V gives CDR1 LGHDT, CDR2 YNNKEL (reference sequence). This CDR3 has 12 residues. Trimming removed 3 bases from V and 7 bases from J, with 7 bases in between. CDR3 in amino acids: CASSHTGQPQHF. For the CDR3, the DNA is TGTGCCAGCAGCCATACGGGACAGCCCCAGCATTTT.

The chain combines TRBV5-1 with TRBJ1-3, with TRBD1 matching over 7 bases. The CDR3 consists of 16 residues. Germline CDR1 and CDR2: SGHRS and YFSETQ. With 4 bases clipped from V and 0 bases from J, the junction kept 7 bases outside the gene matches. CDR3 amino acids: CASSRDSQGSGNTIYF. For the CDR3, the DNA is TGCGCCAGCAGCAGGGACAGCCAAGGCTCTGGAAACACCATATATTTT.

The chain employs TRBV19 and TRBJ2-2; D unclear. The germline V gene has CDR1 LNHDA and CDR2 SQIVND (reference sequence). The CDR3 covers 11 residues. The germline V and J ends were trimmed by 7 bases and 7 bases, with 7 bases remaining between them. The CDR3 bases are TGTGCCAGTACACTTGGCGGGGAGCTGTTTTTT. It yields the protein CASTLGGELFF.

The J gene is TRBJ2-2, the V gene TRBV28, with 10 bases fitting TRBD2. Unmatched junction bases numbered 2, after V lost 5 bases and J lost 2 bases. CDR1 and CDR2 (germline): MDHEN, SYDVKM. The CDR3 sequence is 15 residues long. The CDR3 spells CASSGLAVNTGELFF. The CDR3 DNA sequence: TGTGCCAGCAGTGGACTAGCGGTAAACACCGGGGAGCTGTTTTTT.

V usage is TRBV2 and J usage is TRBJ1-1; 7 bases are a match to TRBD1. J lost 1 base, V lost 6 bases, and 5 bases had no gene match. This CDR3 comprises 14 residues. The germline V gene has CDR1 SNHLY and CDR2 FYNNEI. CDR3 bases: TGTGCCAGCAGCGAGACAGGGCAGAACACTGAAGCTTTCTTT. Its translation: CASSETGQNTEAFF.

The chain uses TRBV30 and TRBJ2-7; D is unclear. This CDR3 has 14 amino acids. Per the germline V gene, CDR1 is GTSNPN and CDR2 is SVGIG (reference sequence). The germline V and J ends were trimmed by 0 bases and 2 bases, with 11 bases remaining between them. The CDR3 spells CAWSVSPVPYEQYF. The CDR3 DNA reads TGTGCCTGGAGTGTATCCCCAGTCCCCTACGAGCAGTACTTC.

V and J are TRBV28 and TRBJ1-1; the D is unclear. The length of the CDR3 is 14 residues. Germline CDR1 is MDHEN and CDR2 is SYDVKM. V lost 3 bases and J 0 bases, leaving 8 bases between the germline ends. For the CDR3, the DNA is TGTGCCAGCAGTTTCACAGATATGAACACTGAAGCTTTCTTT. This translates into CASSFTDMNTEAFF.

The chain combines TRBV4-1 with TRBJ2-1; TRBD2 matches 9 bases. Germline assignment: CDR1 MGHRA and CDR2 YSYEKL. Trimming cost V 1 base and J 2 bases; bases outside gene matches: 3. This CDR3 spans 16 amino acids. The chain's CDR3 is CASSQVTSGTYNEQFF. CDR3 sequence (DNA): TGCGCCAGCAGCCAAGTGACTAGCGGCACCTACAATGAGCAGTTCTTC.

The chain carries TRBV9 and TRBJ1-4; tentative D call: TRBD1 (6 bases). Per germline, CDR1 SGDLS and CDR2 YYNGEE. With 4 bases removed from V and 8 bases from J, the gap between germline ends came to 15 bases. The CDR3 is 14 residues long. CDR3 sequence: CASSPQGVKEKLFF. As DNA, the CDR3 is TGTGCCAGCAGCCCACAGGGCGTAAAAGAAAAACTGTTTTTT.

The chain combines TRBV19 with TRBJ1-5; 9 bases are shared with TRBD1. The CDR3 loop spans 13 amino acids. With 7 bases clipped from V and 4 bases from J, the junction kept 2 bases outside the gene matches. Germline CDR1 and CDR2: LNHDA and SQIVND (reference sequence). The CDR3 region has the DNA TGTGCCAGTACCGGGACAGGGAATCAGCCCCAGCATTTT. Protein: CASTGTGNQPQHF.

This clone was observed a few times. The V call is TRBV11-3, the J call TRBJ2-1; 8 bases map to TRBD1. The ends lost 5 bases at V and 12 bases at J; junction bases unmatched: 9. The CDR3 is made up of 13 amino acids. The germline gives CDR1 SGHNT, CDR2 YENEEA. The CDR3 is CASSRDRQSWQFF. CDR3 nucleotides: TGTGCCAGCAGCCGGGACAGGCAGTCATGGCAGTTCTTC.

The chain has TRBV9 and TRBJ1-4, with D possibly being TRBD1 (6 bases). With 0 bases removed from V and 8 bases from J, the gap between germline ends came to 11 bases. Looked up from germline, CDR1 is SGDLS and CDR2 is YYNGEE. The length of the CDR3 is 14 residues. In nucleotides, the CDR3 is TGTGCCAGCAGCGTAGGTGGGGGCGACGAAAAACTGTTTTTT. Translated: CASSVGGGDEKLFF.

The chain recombines TRBV28 with TRBJ1-3, with TRBD1 identical over 8 bases. The CDR3 is made up of 15 amino acids. V shed 2 bases and J 4 bases; nucleotides not matched to a gene: 4. CDR1 is MDHEN, CDR2 SYDVKM, per germline. CDR3 DNA sequence: TGTGCCAGCAGTTTACAGGGGGCGCTAGGAAACACCATATATTTT. Translation gives CASSLQGALGNTIYF.

The V gene is TRBV6-5, the J gene TRBJ1-6, with D possibly being TRBD1 (6 bases). Deletions cut 6 bases from V and 6 bases from J, with 12 bases between. CDR1 is MNHEY and CDR2 is SVGAGI in the germline V gene. There are 14 residues in the CDR3. In DNA, the CDR3 is TGTGCCAGCAGACAAACAGGGTTTAATTCACCCCTCCACTTT. Its translation: CASRQTGFNSPLHF.

The chain uses TRBV7-9 and TRBJ1-2; D gene uncertain. The V end lost 3 bases, the J end lost 8 bases, and 10 bases lay between the germline ends. Germline V gives CDR1 SEHNR, CDR2 FQNEAQ (reference sequence). The CDR3 is 12 amino acids. CDR3 in DNA: TGTGCCAGCAGCTTGGTAGAGCGGGGCTACACCTTC. Translating gives CASSLVERGYTF.

The gene calls are TRBV6-4 and TRBJ1-6; the D gene is possibly TRBD1 (5 bases). This CDR3 spans 15 amino acids. The germline CDR1 and CDR2 sequences are MRHNA and SNTAGT. V lost 3 bases and J lost 7, with 13 bases in between. The DNA of the CDR3 is TGTGCCAGCAGTGAGACCGGGACGGACAATTCACCCCTCCACTTT. As protein: CASSETGTDNSPLHF.

The rearrangement joins TRBV7-9 to TRBJ1-1; D is unresolved. Germline loops: CDR1 SEHNR, CDR2 FQNEAQ (reference sequence). This CDR3 region has 13 residues. The ends were cut back, 1 base at V and 4 bases at J, with 7 bases in the middle. CDR3 sequence (DNA): TGTGCCAGCAGCTTAGGGGATGGCACTGAAGCTTTCTTT. It yields the protein CASSLGDGTEAFF.